This entry is about one TCR beta chain. The target antigen is unknown. V lost 6 bases to trimming and J lost 2 bases; unmatched junction nucleotides: 9. There are 15 residues in the CDR3. The germline CDR1 and CDR2 sequences are MNHEY and SVGAGI. The data originate from a study of cytomegalovirus exposure and HLA in healthy donors. The PCR had 60 Vbeta and 13 Jbeta primers. Only in-frame clones appear in the TCRdb table, and some are missing; sequencing was by immunoSEQ multiplex PCR. The sample includes more than 90,000 clones, roughly 70% of them seen just once. The study's findings and limits: Apart from CMV serostatus, no immune exposure information was available.

The clonotype comes from a man aged 25-40 years in good health and CMV-seropositive. The chain combines TRBV6-5 with TRBJ2-7; 8 bases line up with TRBD1. The sequenced sample was PBMCs. The CDR3 bases are TGTGCCAGCAGCCCACAGAGGACAGGGACCTACGAGCAGTACTTC. Translating gives CASSPQRTGTYEQYF.